The clone carrying this T cell receptor (beta chain) was picked up a small number of times. The sample belongs to a study of blood T cell repertoires in COVID-19. Overall study context: The origin of the acute and convalescent COVID-19 samples was the United States, Italy and Spain. PBMCs, B-cell-depleted T cells, or T cells were the source of the cDNA or gDNA that made up the material.

Per the study methods: Estimation of nucleated cell counts relied on the amplification of reference gene primers. The data were produced by immunoSEQ multiplex PCR, yet TCRdb's version contains in-frame clones alone and is incomplete. That table is the source of V, J and clone size, and D and trimming were worked out from the DNA. The repertoire holds roughly 63,000 clones, 85% to 90% seen once, with approximately 7.4% in the top ten. CDR1 is SEHNR, CDR2 FQNEAQ, per germline (reference sequence). After removal of 5 bases from V and 0 bases from J, the junction contained 6 bases not matched to a gene. The CDR3 has 15 amino acids.

The chain uses TRBV7-9 and TRBJ1-1; TRBD1 matches 7 bases. This clonotype originated in a man aged 50 or older with active COVID-19. Sequenced input: peripheral blood. CDR3 in DNA: TGTGCCAGCAGCGCCCGGGACAGATTGAACACTGAAGCTTTCTTT. Translated, it gives CASSARDRLNTEAFF.